This T cell receptor beta chain was sequenced in a study of identical twins. V lost 3 bases, J lost 7 bases, and 7 bases stayed unmatched. The CDR3 is 14 amino acids. Germline V CDR1 and CDR2: KGHDR, SFDVKD. TCRdb itself ran the 5' RACE reads through MiXCR, one entry per CDR3 protein. Of about 700,000 distinct CDR3 sequences in the sample, more than 6.5% were seen once. This clonotype was seen ten or more times. The same sample was also used in a study of yellow fever vaccine responses in identical twins.

Sequences were obtained from PBMCs. The sequence was collected from a woman between 18 and 29 years old in good health. This chain connects TRBV24-1 to TRBJ1-1, with TRBD1 matching over 7 bases. The CDR3 nucleotides are TGTGCCACCAGTGATGGGGACAGCTACAATGAAGCTTTCTTT. It is translated as CATSDGDSYNEAFF.